Listed below are T cell receptor beta chains from one sample, sequenced in a study of blood T cell repertoires in COVID-19. Some clones are missing from TCRdb's copy, which holds only in-frame ones; the method was immunoSEQ multiplex PCR. In the table there are 150,000 to 200,000 clones, roughly 85% of which are singletons. The specimen was peripheral blood. The source of these receptors is a man in his fifties with active or convalescent COVID-19. Both conserved end residues are part of each CDR3. A D gene is named only where the DNA matches it firmly. Part of the rows lack a size; the others show once, few, many or a class for expanded clones.

v_call	clone_size	d_call	j_call	cdr3_nt	cdr3_aa
TRBV2	NA	TRBD2	TRBJ2-3	TGTGCCAGCACCCCGGGACTAGCTCGGGATACGCAGTATTTT	CASTPGLARDTQYF
TRBV19	once	NA	TRBJ1-3	TGTGCCAGTTTCGGCTGGGACAGAAACACCATATATTTT	CASFGWDRNTIYF
TRBV11-2	NA	NA	TRBJ1-2	TGTGCCAGCAACCCCCAGGGTGGTATTTGGGGCTACACCTTC	CASNPQGGIWGYTF
TRBV28	NA	TRBD1	TRBJ1-1	TGTGCCAGCAGTCCGCAGGGGGCCCCAATTAGGACTGAAGCTTTCTTT	CASSPQGAPIRTEAFF
TRBV9	NA	TRBD2	TRBJ2-2	TGTGCCAGCAGCGTAGCCCCTAGCGGGAACACCGGGGAGCTGTTTTTT	CASSVAPSGNTGELFF
TRBV18	NA	TRBD2	TRBJ2-2	TGTGCCAGCTCACCACCGCGTCGGGGGGGCCGCCCCGGGGAGCTGTTTTTT	CASSPPRRGGRPGELFF
TRBV24-1	once	TRBD1	TRBJ2-3	TGTGCCACCAGTGGTTCGACCGGGACAGGGAGCACAGATACGCAGTATTTT	CATSGSTGTGSTDTQYF
TRBV10-2	NA	TRBD2	TRBJ2-5	TGCGCCAGCAGTGAAAGCGGGAGCACCCAAGAGACCCAGTACTTC	CASSESGSTQETQYF
TRBV19	NA	NA	TRBJ1-2	TGTGCCAGTAGGCAGGGTTATGGCTACACCTTC	CASRQGYGYTF
TRBV6-2/TRBV6-3	once	TRBD1	TRBJ2-7	TGTGCCAGCAGCTGGAGGCCACAGGGGTCTCGCTACGAGCAGTACTTC	CASSWRPQGSRYEQYF
TRBV30	NA	TRBD1	TRBJ2-5	TGTGCCTGGAGTGGCGGGACAGGGGGCATCAAGACCCAGTACTTC	CAWSGGTGGIKTQYF
TRBV24-1	NA	NA	TRBJ2-5	TGTGCCACCAGTGACCCGGACAGCTCCCCGGGAGAGACCCAGTACTTC	CATSDPDSSPGETQYF
TRBV9	once	NA	TRBJ1-1	TGTGCCAGCAGCTTGACAGCGAACACTGAAGCTTTCTTT	CASSLTANTEAFF
TRBV10-1	NA	TRBD2	TRBJ2-1	TGCGCCAGCAGTGACAGCGGGAGGGGCAATGAGCAGTTCTTC	CASSDSGRGNEQFF
TRBV3-1/TRBV3-2	once	NA	TRBJ2-5	TGTGCCAGCGGCCAGGCGGCGGGGACCCAGTACTTC	CASGQAAGTQYF
TRBV10-3	few	TRBD2	TRBJ2-2	TGTGCCGTCGGGAGGGCCCTTAACACCGGGGAGCTGTTTTTT	CAVGRALNTGELFF
TRBV5-1	NA	TRBD1	TRBJ2-2	TGCGCCAGCAGCTTGGGGACAGGGAACACCGGGGAGCTGTTTTTT	CASSLGTGNTGELFF
TRBV25-1	NA	TRBD1	TRBJ1-1	TGTGCCAGCAGTCCCCGGGACAGGGGAGGAGCTTTCTTT	CASSPRDRGGAFF
TRBV6-6	NA	NA	TRBJ1-2	TGTGCCAGCAGTCCTCTAATGACAGAGATTAACTATGGCTACACCTTC	CASSPLMTEINYGYTF
TRBV7-9	NA	TRBD1	TRBJ1-5	TGTGCCAGCGGACAGGGGGCGAATCAGCCCCAGCATTTT	CASGQGANQPQHF
TRBV7-3	NA	TRBD2	TRBJ2-1	TGTGCCAGCAGTGGACTAGCGGGAGGAGGGGAGCAGTTCTTC	CASSGLAGGGEQFF
TRBV19	NA	NA	TRBJ1-6	TGTGCCACATCGGACAGCCGATATTCACCCCTCCACTTT	CATSDSRYSPLHF
TRBV5-1	NA	NA	TRBJ2-1	TGCGCCAGCAGCTTGTTCCGCGGGGCATTGGGCAATGAGCAGTTCTTC	CASSLFRGALGNEQFF
TRBV6-5	NA	NA	TRBJ2-2	TGTGCCAGCAGTTACGTGCGAGCCGGGGAGCTGTTTTTT	CASSYVRAGELFF
TRBV24-1	NA	TRBD2	TRBJ2-1	TGTGCCACCAGTGACCTCCCTATGGGGACTAGCGGGATAGGGGGCGAGTTCTTC	CATSDLPMGTSGIGGEFF
TRBV10-3	NA	NA	TRBJ1-2	TGTGCCATCAGTGAGGGCGGGAAGTATGGCTACACCTTC	CAISEGGKYGYTF
TRBV19	NA	TRBD1	TRBJ2-7	TGTGCCAGTAGTCTCGGGACAGAAAACTACGAGCAGTACTTC	CASSLGTENYEQYF
TRBV5-1	NA	TRBD2	TRBJ2-3	TGCGCCAGCAGCTTGGGGCTAGCGGGAGGGCCAGGGGATACGCAGTATTTT	CASSLGLAGGPGDTQYF
TRBV11-2	NA	NA	TRBJ2-2	TGTGCCAGCAGCTTACCAGCGAACACCGGGGAGCTGTTTTTT	CASSLPANTGELFF
TRBV6-6	NA	NA	TRBJ1-4	TGTGCCAGCAGTTACTGGGGAGGGGAAAAACTGTTTTTT	CASSYWGGEKLFF
TRBV6-7	NA	NA	TRBJ1-2	TGTGCCAGCAGATTTCGTTCTGATGGCTACACCTTC	CASRFRSDGYTF
TRBV2	NA	NA	TRBJ1-1	TGTGCCAGCACTTCTTCGGGGTATATTGCTTTCTTT	CASTSSGYIAFF
TRBV5-1	NA	TRBD1	TRBJ2-3	TGCGCCAGCAGCTTGGTACAGGGGACAGATACGCAGTATTTT	CASSLVQGTDTQYF
TRBV14	NA	TRBD1	TRBJ1-4	TGTGCCAGCAGCCAAGAACGTGCCAGGGGGCGTGGTGAAAAACTGTTTTTT	CASSQERARGRGEKLFF
TRBV4-2	once	TRBD2	TRBJ2-1	TGTGCCAGCAGCCAAGAGGGACTAGGGAGGGGGGGTGGTGAGCAGTTCTTC	CASSQEGLGRGGGEQFF
TRBV18	NA	NA	TRBJ1-1	TGTGCCAGCTCACCTCAGGGGAACACTGAAGCTTTCTTT	CASSPQGNTEAFF
TRBV6-5	NA	TRBD2	TRBJ2-1	TGTGCCAGCAGTTACTCTAGCGGGAGGGGTGAGCAGTTCTTC	CASSYSSGRGEQFF
TRBV7-2	NA	NA	TRBJ2-3	TGTGCCAGCAGCTTAGAGGTAGCGAGGGATACGCAGTATTTT	CASSLEVARDTQYF
TRBV9	NA	TRBD1	TRBJ1-2	TGTGCCAGCAGCGACCGGGACAGATCTAACTATGGCTACACCTTC	CASSDRDRSNYGYTF
TRBV27	NA	TRBD1	TRBJ1-2	TGTGCCAGCAAGACCCAGGGGGGCGAAGTCTATGGCTACACCTTC	CASKTQGGEVYGYTF
TRBV27	NA	NA	TRBJ1-5	TGTGCCAGCAGCAGCCTTTGGGCCCAGCCCCAGCATTTT	CASSSLWAQPQHF
TRBV10-3	NA	NA	TRBJ1-4	TGTGCCATCAGTGAGTCAACAGGGTTAGGGGAAAAACTGTTTTTT	CAISESTGLGEKLFF
TRBV30	NA	NA	TRBJ1-1	TGTGCCTGGAGAAGAGAGATAATGACTGAAGCTTTCTTT	CAWRREIMTEAFF
TRBV7-3	NA	TRBD2	TRBJ2-5	TGTGCCAGCAGCTCTAGCGGGAAAGAGACCCAGTACTTC	CASSSSGKETQYF
TRBV27	NA	TRBD1	TRBJ2-7	TGTGCCAGCAGTACCGGACAGGGGGCCTACGAGCAGTACTTC	CASSTGQGAYEQYF
TRBV6-5	NA	NA	TRBJ1-3	TGTGCCAGCATGGGGAGGCCCCCTGGAAACACCATATATTTT	CASMGRPPGNTIYF
TRBV2	NA	TRBD1	TRBJ2-7	TGTGCCAGCAGTGAATATCAGGGGGCCTCCTACGAGCAGTACTTC	CASSEYQGASYEQYF
TRBV7-3	NA	TRBD2	TRBJ2-1	TGTGCCAGCAGCCTCAGCGGGGGGGACTACAATGAGCAGTTCTTC	CASSLSGGDYNEQFF
TRBV12-3/TRBV12-4	NA	NA	TRBJ1-1	TGTGCCAGCAGTTTTTCACATGAATCTTTCTTT	CASSFSHESFF
TRBV3-1/TRBV3-2	NA	NA	TRBJ1-1	TGTGCCAGCAGCCAAGAAACAGCGAACACTGAAGCTTTCTTT	CASSQETANTEAFF
TRBV6-5	NA	NA	TRBJ2-6	TGTGGGGCCGGGGCCAACGTCCTGACTTTC	CGAGANVLTF
TRBV2	NA	NA	TRBJ2-5	TGTGCCAGCACGGTTAGCCAAGAGACCCAGTACTTC	CASTVSQETQYF
TRBV7-2	NA	TRBD2	TRBJ2-7	TGTGCCAGCAGCCCCCCACTAGCGAAGGGAGAAACCTACGAGCAGTACTTC	CASSPPLAKGETYEQYF
TRBV2	NA	NA	TRBJ1-5	TGTGCCAGCAGTGAATTGAGTTATAGCAATCAGCCCCAGCATTTT	CASSELSYSNQPQHF
TRBV5-4	few	TRBD2	TRBJ2-7	TGTGCCAGCAGCACTAGCGGAGCCTACGAGCAGTACTTC	CASSTSGAYEQYF
TRBV27	NA	TRBD1	TRBJ2-7	TGTGCCAGCAGTAAAAGGGCTGGGACAGGGGGTAACGGCTACGAGCAGTACTTC	CASSKRAGTGGNGYEQYF
TRBV28	NA	TRBD1	TRBJ1-2	TGTGCCAGCAGTTCCCCGGGACAGATTTCTAACTATGGCTACACCTTC	CASSSPGQISNYGYTF
TRBV3-1/TRBV3-2	NA	NA	TRBJ2-3	TGTGCCAGCAGCCCAGACGCGGGCCGGAAGACAGATACGCAGTATTTT	CASSPDAGRKTDTQYF
TRBV27	once	TRBD1	TRBJ1-5	TGTGCCAGCAGTTTAGGGACAGGGGGCCATCAGCCCCAGCATTTT	CASSLGTGGHQPQHF